This note documents a single T cell receptor beta chain sequence. These data are taken from a study of cytomegalovirus exposure and HLA in healthy donors. Measured with immunoSEQ multiplex PCR; TCRdb has only the in-frame clones, and not every one. Among over 250,000 clones listed, approximately 86% were seen once. CDR1 LGHNA and CDR2 YNFKEQ come from the germline V gene. The CDR3 is 14 amino acids. V shed 5 bases and J 6 bases; nucleotides not matched to a gene: 7. V gene TRBV4-2 combines with J gene TRBJ1-1; 9 nucleotides agree with TRBD1. Specimen: PBMCs. This TCR was recovered from a woman younger than 35 in good health and CMV-seronegative. CDR3 DNA: TGTGCCAGCAGCTTTCCGGGACAGGGTGCTGAAGCTTTCTTT. Its translation is CASSFPGQGAEAFF.